This entry is about one T cell receptor (beta chain). Its antigen is unknown. This specimen comes from a study of T cell responses to AZD1222 COVID-19 vaccine. General study points: Reports say nearly half of spike-specific TCRs go after unmutated variant regions. Clonal diversity was possibly underestimated; the donors were predominantly white British and more often female. Across spike, vaccine-associated CD4 TCRs were found, dominant at 160-218 and 743-854.

Method: immunoSEQ multiplex PCR; TCRdb's copy keeps in-frame clones and lacks some. The sample lists approximately 85,000 clones, about 90% seen once, with approximately 7% in the top ten. Source: peripheral blood, taken on day 0 of AZD1222 vaccination. The sequence derives from an adult in good health.

The chain's CDR3 is CACMGQMNTEAFF. The DNA of the CDR3 is TGTGCCTGCATGGGACAGATGAACACTGAAGCTTTCTTT. The chain combines TRBV30 with TRBJ1-1; 7 positions agree with TRBD1. CDR3 size: 13 residues. The J segment lost 0 bases and the V segment lost 6 bases, leaving 4 bases of the junction unmatched. In germline, CDR1 is GTSNPN, CDR2 SVGIG (reference sequence).